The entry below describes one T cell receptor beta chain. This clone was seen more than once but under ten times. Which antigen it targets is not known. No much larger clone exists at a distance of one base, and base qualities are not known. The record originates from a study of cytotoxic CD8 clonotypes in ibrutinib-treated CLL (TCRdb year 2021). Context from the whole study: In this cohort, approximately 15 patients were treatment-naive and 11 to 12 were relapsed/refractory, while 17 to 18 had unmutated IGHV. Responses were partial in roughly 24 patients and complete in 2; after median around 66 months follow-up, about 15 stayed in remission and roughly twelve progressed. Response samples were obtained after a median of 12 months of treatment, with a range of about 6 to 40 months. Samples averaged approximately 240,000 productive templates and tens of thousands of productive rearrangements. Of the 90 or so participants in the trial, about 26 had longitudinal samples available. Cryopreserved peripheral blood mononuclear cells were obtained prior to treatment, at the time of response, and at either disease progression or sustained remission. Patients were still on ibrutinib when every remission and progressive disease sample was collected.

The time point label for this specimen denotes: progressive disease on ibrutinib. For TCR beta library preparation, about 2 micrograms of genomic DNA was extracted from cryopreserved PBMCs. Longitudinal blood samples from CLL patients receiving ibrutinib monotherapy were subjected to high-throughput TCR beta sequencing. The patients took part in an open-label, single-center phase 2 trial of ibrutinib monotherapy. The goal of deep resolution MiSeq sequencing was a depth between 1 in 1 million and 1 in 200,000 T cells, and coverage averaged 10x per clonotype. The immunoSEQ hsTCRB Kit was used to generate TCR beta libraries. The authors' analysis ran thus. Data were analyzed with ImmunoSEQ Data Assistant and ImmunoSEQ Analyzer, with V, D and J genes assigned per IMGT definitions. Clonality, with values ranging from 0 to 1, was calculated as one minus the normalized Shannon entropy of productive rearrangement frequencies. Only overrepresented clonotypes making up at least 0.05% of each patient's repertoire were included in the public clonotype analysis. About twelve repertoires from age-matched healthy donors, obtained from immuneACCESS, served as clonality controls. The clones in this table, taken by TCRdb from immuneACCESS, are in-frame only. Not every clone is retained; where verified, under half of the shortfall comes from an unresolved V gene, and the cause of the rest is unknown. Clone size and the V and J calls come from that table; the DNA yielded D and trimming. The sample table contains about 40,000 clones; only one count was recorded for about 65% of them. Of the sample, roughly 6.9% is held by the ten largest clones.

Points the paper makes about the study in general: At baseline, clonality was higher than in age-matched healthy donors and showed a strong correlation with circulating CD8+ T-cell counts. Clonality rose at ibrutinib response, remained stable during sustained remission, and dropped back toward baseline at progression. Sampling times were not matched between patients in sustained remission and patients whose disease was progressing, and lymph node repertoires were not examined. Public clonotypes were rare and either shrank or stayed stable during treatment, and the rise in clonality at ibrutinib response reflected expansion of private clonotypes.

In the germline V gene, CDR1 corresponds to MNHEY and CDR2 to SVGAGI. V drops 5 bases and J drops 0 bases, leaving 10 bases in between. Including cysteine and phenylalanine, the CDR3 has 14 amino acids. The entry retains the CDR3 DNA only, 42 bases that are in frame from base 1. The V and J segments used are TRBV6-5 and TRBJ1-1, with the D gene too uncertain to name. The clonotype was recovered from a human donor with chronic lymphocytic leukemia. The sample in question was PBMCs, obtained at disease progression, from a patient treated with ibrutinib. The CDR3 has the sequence CASSTLGMNTEAFF. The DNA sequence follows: TGTGCCAGCAGTACACTAGGGATGAACACTGAAGCTTTCTTT.